The 14 T cell receptor beta chains in this list originate from one sample, sequenced in a study of T cell changes during pregnancy in multiple sclerosis (dated by TCRdb to the late 2010s). The library was made by the immunoSEQ multiplex PCR assay. The table comes from immuneACCESS by way of TCRdb, which keeps in-frame sequences with V and J called. Part of the clones is missing from these tables; in studies checked, under half for an unresolved V gene and the rest for unknown reasons. This sample has more than 10,000 clones in its table, and 88% of those were observed once. Around 9% of the sample rests with the top ten. Sample: CD8+ T cells from peripheral blood mononuclear cells, taken in the first trimester of pregnancy. All receptors derive from a female donor with multiple sclerosis, enrolled in a pregnancy study.

The chain combines TRBV6-6 with TRBJ2-7; TRBD1 aligns across 7 bases. Germline V lookup: CDR1 MNHNY, CDR2 SVGAGI (reference sequence). CDR3 length equals 14 residues. V was clipped by 2 bases and J by 6 bases; unmatched bases: 7. The CDR3 region is CASSYAARTGEQYF. DNA of the CDR3: TGTGCCAGCAGTTACGCAGCCCGGACAGGCGAGCAGTACTTC.

This chain connects TRBV6-4 to TRBJ2-3, with D possibly TRBD2 on 5 matching bases. In germline, CDR1 is MRHNA, CDR2 SNTAGT. V gave up 4 bases and J gave up 5 bases, with 13 bases separating them. This CDR3 has 14 residues. CDR3 sequence (DNA): TGTGCCAGCAGTGCTGAGGGCCGGGGAGATACGCAGTATTTT. Protein sequence: CASSAEGRGDTQYF.

The J gene is TRBJ1-1, the V gene TRBV27; D is possibly TRBD1 (5 bases). This CDR3 has 14 residues. V was clipped by 0 bases and J by 4 bases, with 9 bases between them. The germline gives CDR1 MNHEY, CDR2 SMNVEV (reference sequence). CDR3 in DNA: TGTGCCAGCAGTTTATCTATAGGGGTCACTGAAGCTTTCTTT. This gives the protein CASSLSIGVTEAFF.

The V and J genes are TRBV2 and TRBJ1-1; 7 bases map to TRBD1. The J segment lost 0 bases and the V segment lost 3 bases, leaving 7 bases of the junction unmatched. CDR1 SNHLY and CDR2 FYNNEI come from the germline V gene. The CDR3 length is 16 residues. The CDR3, as DNA: TGTGCCAGCAGTGAGGGGGACAGACACATGAACACTGAAGCTTTCTTT. Amino acids: CASSEGDRHMNTEAFF.

The rearrangement links TRBV10-2 to TRBJ2-1, with D tentatively TRBD2 (6 bases). CDR3 length equals 15 residues. V was cut by 0 bases and J by 0 bases, with 6 bases left in between. The germline V gene has CDR1 WSHSY and CDR2 SAAADI. CDR3 loop: CASSESGGSYNEQFF. The CDR3 DNA follows: TGCGCCAGCAGTGAGTCGGGGGGCTCCTACAATGAGCAGTTCTTC.

The chain recombines TRBV5-1 with TRBJ1-4; TRBD1 is a possible D gene (5 bases). Germline V gene sequence: CDR1 SGHRS, CDR2 YFSETQ. Trimming took off 0 bases at V and 8 bases at J, with 17 bases between the two ends. The CDR3 has 16 amino acids. CDR3: CASSLAGKGLGEKLFF. In DNA, the CDR3 is TGCGCCAGCAGCTTGGCCGGTAAGGGACTGGGAGAAAAACTGTTTTTT.

CDR3 bases: TGCGCCAGCAGCCAAGGGTTGGACAGGGGAAGCCCTTTCTTT. This codes for CASSQGLDRGSPFF. The genes are TRBV4-1 and TRBJ1-1, with 9 nucleotides matching TRBD1. With V trimmed by 1 base and J by 12 bases, 9 bases remained unmatched. The germline gives CDR1 MGHRA, CDR2 YSYEKL. The CDR3 runs to 14 residues.

The chain has TRBV19 and TRBJ2-3; 11 nucleotides match TRBD2. Germline V gene lookup returns CDR1 LNHDA and CDR2 SQIVND (reference sequence). V lost 10 bases to trimming and J lost 5 bases; unmatched junction nucleotides: 8. The CDR3 has 14 residues. The CDR3 sequence: CAIASGGTGDTQYF. Here the CDR3 DNA reads TGTGCCATTGCTAGCGGGGGGACCGGAGATACGCAGTATTTT. Full variable domain (remainder filled in from reference TRBV19 and TRBJ2-3): DGGITQSPKYLFRKEGQNVTLSCEQNLNHDAMYWYRQDPGQGLRLIYYSQIVNDFQKGDIAEGYSVSREKKESFPLTVTSAQKNPTAFYLCAIASGGTGDTQYFGPGTRLTVL.

V and J are TRBV13 and TRBJ1-3, with D uncertain. The CDR3 consists of 14 residues. Germline lookup yields CDR1 PRHDT and CDR2 FYEKMQ (reference sequence). V was clipped by 0 bases and J by 3 bases, with 6 bases between them. The CDR3 protein is CASSLGGSGNTIYF. The CDR3 DNA follows: TGTGCCAGCAGCTTAGGGGGCAGTGGAAACACCATATATTTT.

This chain connects TRBV6-4 to TRBJ2-3; tentatively, D is TRBD1 (6 bases). The CDR3 has 14 amino acids. V lost 0 bases, J lost 5 bases, and 9 bases lay in between. Germline lookup yields CDR1 MRHNA and CDR2 SNTAGT. CDR3 DNA sequence: TGTGCCAGCAGTGACTCAGCAGGGGAAGATACGCAGTATTTT. This encodes CASSDSAGEDTQYF.

The chain is built from TRBV19 and TRBJ1-2; D is ambiguous. The CDR3 runs to 13 residues. V lost 3 bases and J lost 8, with 13 bases in between. Germline CDR1 reads LNHDA; CDR2 reads SQIVND (reference sequence). The DNA of the CDR3 is TGTGCCAGTAGTATTGGGCAGGTCCTCGGCTACACCTTC. Amino acids: CASSIGQVLGYTF.

The rearrangement links TRBV4-1 to TRBJ2-7; 10 bases are a match to TRBD2. This CDR3 is 15 amino acids long. The ends lost 1 base at V and 7 bases at J; junction bases unmatched: 7. CDR1 and CDR2 from the germline V gene are MGHRA and YSYEKL. The CDR3: CASSQAQAGGWEQYF. Here the CDR3 DNA reads TGCGCCAGCAGCCAAGCCCAAGCGGGGGGGTGGGAGCAGTACTTC.

This chain links TRBV5-4 with TRBJ1-1, with 7 bases lining up with TRBD1. The trim removed 3 bases at V and 6 bases at J, leaving 2 bases unmatched. The length of the CDR3 is 12 residues. In germline, CDR1 is SGHNT, CDR2 YYREEE (reference sequence). The CDR3 DNA follows: TGTGCCAGCAGCTATGACAGGGCTGAAGCTTTCTTT. This encodes CASSYDRAEAFF.

The chain links TRBV5-1 to TRBJ2-3, with 14 bases identical to TRBD2. Trimming removed 4 bases from V and 2 bases from J; junction bases left unmatched: 12. Germline V gene lookup returns CDR1 SGHRS and CDR2 YFSETQ. The CDR3 has 19 amino acids. For the CDR3, the DNA is TGCGCCAGCAGCGGGGGACTAGCGGGGGTCGCACGGGACACAGATACGCAGTATTTT. Translation gives CASSGGLAGVARDTDTQYF.